The rows below give T cell receptor beta chains drawn from one sample of a study of T-cell reconstitution after alpha-beta-depleted transplantation in children. TCRdb re-called the PCR reads with MiXCR, one entry per CDR3 protein. This table holds over 550,000 distinct CDR3 sequences, roughly a tenth found once. Source: PBMCs from the stem cell graft donor, taken from the stem cell graft. Receptor source: a human donor who donated a stem cell graft to a child with acute myeloid leukemia. CDR3s include the opening cysteine and the closing phenylalanine or tryptophan. D genes are given only for firm matches. Expanded clones get a size class; other rows say once, few or many, or leave the size out.

-,few,TRBJ2-7,TRBV15,CATSREGRAVYEQYF,TGTGCCACCAGCAGAGAGGGGCGAGCAGTCTACGAGCAGTACTTC
TRBD2,many,TRBJ2-1,TRBV10-3,CAISDADSGRYNEQFF,TGTGCCATCAGTGACGCCGATAGCGGGAGGTACAATGAGCAGTTCTTC
TRBD1,many,TRBJ2-7,TRBV29-1,CSVEGGDRAYEQYF,TGCAGCGTTGAAGGTGGAGACAGGGCCTACGAGCAGTACTTC
TRBD2,few,TRBJ2-7,TRBV5-6,CASTLAGDYSYEQYF,TGTGCCAGCACACTAGCGGGGGATTACTCCTACGAGCAGTACTTC
-,many,TRBJ2-7,TRBV29-1,CSVEDSVDYEQYF,TGCAGCGTTGAAGATAGTGTCGATTACGAGCAGTACTTC
TRBD1,-,TRBJ1-6,TRBV11-3,CASSADRAYSTRDSPLHF,TGTGCCAGCAGCGCGGACAGGGCCTACTCCACCCGGGATTCACCCCTCCACTTT
-,-,TRBJ2-3,TRBV5-5,CASHTGGIVDTQYF,TGTGCCAGTCACACGGGCGGGATTGTGGATACGCAGTATTTT
TRBD2,few,TRBJ2-1,TRBV7-2,CASSLVAGINNEQFF,TGTGCCAGCAGCTTAGTAGCGGGGATCAACAATGAGCAGTTCTTC
-,few,TRBJ1-3,TRBV15,CATSRVLAGGSGNTIYF,TGTGCCACCAGCAGGGTCTTAGCCGGGGGCTCTGGAAACACCATATATTTT
TRBD1,-,TRBJ2-5,TRBV12-3/TRBV12-4,CASSFAAGGETQYF,TGTGCCAGCAGTTTCGCGGCAGGGGGTGAGACCCAGTACTTC
TRBD1,many,TRBJ2-3,TRBV5-1,CASSFTGTGKRDTQYF,TGCGCCAGCAGCTTCACCGGGACAGGGAAGAGAGATACGCAGTATTTT
TRBD2,-,TRBJ2-7,TRBV6-2/TRBV6-3,CASKLSGLAGGPRSYEQYF,TGTGCCAGCAAACTATCCGGACTAGCGGGAGGGCCAAGGTCCTACGAGCAGTACTTC
-,-,TRBJ2-2,TRBV20-1,CSAIQGLNTGELFF,TGCAGTGCTATCCAGGGCTTGAACACCGGGGAGCTGTTTTTT
-,few,TRBJ1-1,TRBV7-2,CASSSGWGQNTEAFF,TGTGCCAGCAGCTCGGGCTGGGGACAGAACACTGAAGCTTTCTTT
TRBD2,many,TRBJ2-3,TRBV5-1,CASSLGAGVTDTQYF,TGCGCCAGCAGCTTAGGGGCGGGGGTCACAGATACGCAGTATTTT
TRBD1,-,TRBJ2-5,TRBV20-1,CSARDGGTGNQETQYF,TGCAGTGCTAGAGATGGAGGGACAGGGAACCAAGAGACCCAGTACTTC
TRBD2,-,TRBJ2-7,TRBV6-1,CASSLKGLAGVHEQYF,TGTGCCAGCAGTCTTAAGGGACTAGCGGGAGTCCACGAGCAGTACTTC
TRBD2,few,TRBJ2-3,TRBV20-1,CSASLRTSGRNTQYF,TGCAGTGCTAGCCTTCGGACTAGCGGGAGGAATACGCAGTATTTT
-,-,TRBJ2-2,TRBV5-1,CASSYARTGELFF,TGCGCCAGCAGCTATGCTCGGACCGGGGAGCTGTTTTTT
-,few,TRBJ1-5,TRBV6-5,CASRIREYSNQPQHF,TGTGCCAGCAGAATTAGAGAGTATAGCAATCAGCCCCAGCATTTT
TRBD2,-,TRBJ2-1,TRBV12-3/TRBV12-4,CASSPTSGVNEQFF,TGTGCCAGCAGTCCGACTAGCGGGGTCAATGAGCAGTTCTTC
TRBD1,-,TRBJ2-3,TRBV29-1,CSVSRGRPDTQYF,TGCAGCGTTTCCAGGGGGCGGCCAGATACGCAGTATTTT
-,-,TRBJ1-3,TRBV2,CASSEERGPGGNTIYF,TGTGCCAGCAGTGAAGAGAGGGGCCCGGGAGGAAACACCATATATTTT
TRBD1,-,TRBJ2-5,TRBV29-1,CSVEGWQGAKETQYF,TGCAGCGTTGAGGGATGGCAGGGGGCAAAAGAGACCCAGTACTTC
-,-,TRBJ2-7,TRBV3-1,CASSHDRTPGYEQYF,TGTGCCAGCAGCCATGACAGAACTCCCGGCTACGAGCAGTACTTC
TRBD2,many,TRBJ2-1,TRBV27,CASSIGGDPRYNEQFF,TGTGCCAGCAGCATTGGGGGGGACCCAAGATACAATGAGCAGTTCTTC
-,-,TRBJ2-5,TRBV29-1,CSVVVAAETQYF,TGCAGCGTTGTAGTCGCGGCGGAGACCCAGTACTTC
TRBD2,few,TRBJ2-3,TRBV4-3,CASSPGEGLNTDTQYF,TGCGCCAGCAGCCCGGGGGAGGGACTTAACACAGATACGCAGTATTTT
TRBD1,-,TRBJ1-1,TRBV20-1,CRAGTEYTEAFF,TGCAGAGCCGGGACAGAATACACTGAAGCTTTCTTT
-,few,TRBJ2-7,TRBV29-1,CSYRQGAGEQYF,TGCAGCTACCGTCAGGGCGCGGGCGAGCAGTACTTC
-,many,TRBJ1-3,TRBV4-1,CASSQAGNTIYF,TGCGCCAGCAGCCAAGCCGGAAACACCATATATTTT
-,-,TRBJ1-2,TRBV11-2,CASSPGPNNYGYTF,TGTGCCAGCAGCCCTGGCCCGAACAACTATGGCTACACCTTC
-,-,TRBJ2-3,TRBV13,CASSNKAWYTYTQYF,TGTGCCAGCAGCAATAAAGCCTGGTACACATATACGCAGTATTTT
TRBD1,-,TRBJ2-7,TRBV29-1,CSTRGQGAGEQYF,TGCAGCACACGTGGGCAGGGGGCCGGCGAGCAGTACTTC
TRBD2,-,TRBJ2-1,TRBV6-5,CASSRGSNSGRGDEQFF,TGTGCCAGCAGCCGGGGATCCAATAGCGGGAGGGGGGATGAGCAGTTCTTC
-,-,TRBJ2-2,TRBV15,CATSRTTRELFF,TGTGCCACCAGCAGGACCACCCGGGAGCTGTTTTTT
TRBD1,many,TRBJ2-1,TRBV6-2/TRBV6-3,CASSTRTGRNNEQFF,TGTGCCAGCAGTACTCGGACAGGACGGAACAATGAGCAGTTCTTC
-,few,TRBJ2-3,TRBV20-1,CSAPDVGASTDTQYF,TGCAGTGCCCCGGATGTGGGGGCTAGCACAGATACGCAGTATTTT
-,few,TRBJ2-3,TRBV12-3/TRBV12-4,CASSLDLPPDTQYF,TGTGCCAGCAGTTTAGATCTGCCCCCAGATACGCAGTATTTT
TRBD2,many,TRBJ2-4,TRBV5-6,CASSSSGNNIQYF,TGTGCCAGCAGCTCTAGCGGGAACAACATTCAGTACTTC
-,many,TRBJ2-5,TRBV28,CASSRSLGTQYF,TGTGCCAGCAGTCGTAGCTTGGGGACCCAGTACTTC
-,-,TRBJ2-1,TRBV11-2,CASSLDIIKGGRSYNEQFF,TGTGCCAGCAGCTTAGATATAATAAAAGGGGGAAGGAGCTACAATGAGCAGTTCTTC
-,-,TRBJ2-2,TRBV7-2,CASRSTGTLTTGELFF,TGTGCCAGCAGATCGACCGGGACTCTAACCACCGGGGAGCTGTTTTTT
TRBD2,few,TRBJ2-2,TRBV5-1,CASMAGVDTGELFF,TGCGCCAGCATGGCGGGAGTGGACACCGGGGAGCTGTTTTTT